This section outlines one T cell receptor beta chain sequence together with its context. This sample was included in a study of blood T cell repertoires in COVID-19. In the study overall: Samples of COVID-19 (acute and convalescent) were obtained from the United States, Italy and Spain. PBMCs, B-cell-depleted T cells, or T cells were the source of the cDNA or gDNA that made up the material.

Only in-frame clones appear in the TCRdb table, and some are missing; sequencing was by immunoSEQ multiplex PCR. This table has about 210,000 clones, less than 90% appearing once. This TCR came from a man between 40 and 49 years old with acute or convalescent COVID-19. Sequenced sample: peripheral blood.

This CDR3 reads CASSPPDNEQFF. CDR3 nucleotides: TGTGCCAGCAGCCCTCCCGACAATGAGCAGTTCTTC. This chain links TRBV5-5 with TRBJ2-1; D gene ambiguous. The germline CDR1 and CDR2 sequences are SGHKS and YYEKEE (reference sequence). V lost 4 bases, J lost 5 bases, and 7 bases lay in between. The CDR3 has 12 residues.